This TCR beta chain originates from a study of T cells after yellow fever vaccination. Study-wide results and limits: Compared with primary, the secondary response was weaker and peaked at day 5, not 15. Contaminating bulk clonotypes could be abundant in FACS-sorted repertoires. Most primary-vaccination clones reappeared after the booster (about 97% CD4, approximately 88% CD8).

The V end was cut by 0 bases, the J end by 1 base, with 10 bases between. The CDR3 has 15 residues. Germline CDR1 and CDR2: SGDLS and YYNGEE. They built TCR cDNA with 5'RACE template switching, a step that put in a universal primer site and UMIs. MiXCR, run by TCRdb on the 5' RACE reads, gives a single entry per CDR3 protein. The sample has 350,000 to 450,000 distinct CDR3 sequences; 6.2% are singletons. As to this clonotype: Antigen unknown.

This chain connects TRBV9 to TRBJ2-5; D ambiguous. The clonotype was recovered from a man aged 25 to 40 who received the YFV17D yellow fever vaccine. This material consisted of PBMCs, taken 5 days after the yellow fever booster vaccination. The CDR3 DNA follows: TGTGCCAGCAGCGTAGCTGGCAGGCCCCAAGAGACCCAGTACTTC. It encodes CASSVAGRPQETQYF.